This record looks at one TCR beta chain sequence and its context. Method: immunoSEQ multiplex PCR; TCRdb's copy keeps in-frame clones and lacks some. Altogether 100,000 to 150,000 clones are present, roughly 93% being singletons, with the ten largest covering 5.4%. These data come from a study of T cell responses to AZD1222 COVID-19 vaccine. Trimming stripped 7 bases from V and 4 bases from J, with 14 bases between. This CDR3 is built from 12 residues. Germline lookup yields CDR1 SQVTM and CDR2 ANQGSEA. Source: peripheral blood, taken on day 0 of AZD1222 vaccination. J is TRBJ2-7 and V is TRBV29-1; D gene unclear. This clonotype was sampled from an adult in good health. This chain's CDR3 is CSGMGYSYEQYF. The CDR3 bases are TGCAGCGGGATGGGGTATTCTTACGAGCAGTACTTC.